This T cell receptor beta chain was captured in a study of blood T cells in healthy people across ages (dated by TCRdb to the mid-2010s). Study-level background: In model experiments, template switching captured about one uniquely barcoded TCR beta cDNA molecule for every two T cells. To track age-related changes in TCR beta repertoire diversity, the study relied on deep sequencing normalized with unique cDNA molecular identifiers. Donors were grouped into four age groups: young (average approximately 16 years), middle-aged (about 38), aged (around 60) and long-lived (approximately 78). To avoid experimental bias, donors of different ages were spread randomly across the sequencing lanes. The study analyzed two additional independent replicas of 1 million unique cDNA reads from the same blood draw for two donors, one aged 18 to 30 and one aged 80 or older.

Receptors were amplified or captured by 5' RACE. The sequencer listed for this sample is Illumina HiSeq 2500. A second PCR of 7 to 11 cycles was run with a J-beta primer mix and a sample-barcoded 5' primer. A template-switch 5' adaptor carrying 12 random nucleotides introduced a unique molecular identifier onto each TCR beta cDNA molecule. Each sample yielded at least 3 million CDR3-containing paired-end reads. First-strand cDNA was synthesized from all RNA with the Mint cDNA synthesis kit, primed by a TRBC-specific oligonucleotide. All cDNA was treated with uracil-DNA glycosylase and then went through a first 18-cycle PCR with the universal primers M1SS and BC2_uni_R. As for the original processing: For normalization, 1 million high-quality reads, each with a distinct molecular identifier, were randomly selected from each sample. Reads sharing molecular identifiers were discarded rather than binned into consensus sequences. MiTCR, run with a Q25 quality threshold and the strictest error-elimination algorithm, handled CDR3 identification, clonotype clustering and error correction. A nonparametric unseen species model using Euler transformation provided a lower-bound estimate of total TCR beta diversity. TCRdb reanalyzed the raw reads on its own, using fastp at Q25 for trimming and MiXCR for clone calling, and kept in-frame beta chains. Duplicate CDR3 protein sequences are folded into a single record with the most common DNA and genes. The authors' filters were not applied to this entry. This sample has about 680,000 distinct CDR3 sequences in its table, and 49% of those were observed once. The ten largest make up 30% to 35% of the sample.

The donors were under 40 Caucasian individuals from Russia, aged roughly 6 to 90 years, who were systemically healthy. Each donor gave about 9.8 milliliters of peripheral blood, drawn into EDTA-treated Vacutainer tubes. PBMCs were isolated by Ficoll-Paque density-gradient centrifugation, with at least 6 million obtained per sample. Trizol reagent was used to extract total RNA from PBMCs, with at least 6 micrograms per sample. For every donor, an aliquot of PBMCs went through flow cytometry to measure the percentages of naive CD45RAhigh/CD27high T cells. In its sample, this clonotype was seen a few times. Its antigen has not been determined. No base quality information exists; no much larger clone differs at one position. Including the terminal cysteine and phenylalanine, the CDR3 comprises 11 residues. CDR3 DNA only is kept here, 33 bases in frame from base 1. Trimming removed 1 base from V and 9 bases from J; the gene matches leave 1 base unexplained. Based on the germline V gene (reference sequence), the CDR1 and CDR2 sequences are DFQATT and SNEGSKA.

Overall study outcomes, separate from this receptor: A strong correlation was found between observed TCR beta diversity and the percentage of naive T cells measured by flow cytometry. Observed TCR beta diversity per million T cells fell roughly linearly with age, and a significant reduction was already apparent by age approximately 41. Donor CMV infection status was unknown, potentially confounding age-related changes in expanded clonotypes. Compared with the aged group, more naive CD4+ T cells, fewer expanded clones and increased TCR diversity were shown by the long-lived group, suggesting age selection. Total diversity estimates from one million sequenced T cells were considered lower bounds and underestimates. Since profiling was done on bulk unsorted PBMCs, naive and antigen-experienced compartments could not be conclusively compared.

Sequencing was performed on blood. The clonotype originates from an older woman in good health. This chain joins TRBV20-1 to TRBJ1-1; TRBD1 fits 8 bases in the junction. The nucleotide sequence is TGCAGTGCTAGAGCAGGGGGCAAAGCTTTCTTT. The encoded protein is CSARAGGKAFF.